The next 29 T cell receptor beta chains were all read from a single sample in a study of blood T cell repertoires in COVID-19. TCRdb's table, derived via immunoSEQ multiplex PCR, lists solely in-frame clones and lacks some. The sample contains some 400,000 clones, more than 70% of which appear only once. The sequencing input was peripheral blood. These receptors all come from a woman aged 30 to 39 with COVID-19, enrolled during active disease.

The chain recombines TRBV19 with TRBJ2-7; perhaps TRBD2 as D (6 bases). Germline V gives CDR1 LNHDA, CDR2 SQIVND (reference sequence). The CDR3 totals 15 residues. Trimming pared 3 bases from V and 2 bases from J, leaving 14 bases between. This chain's CDR3 is CASSIAGRRTYEQYF. CDR3 sequence (DNA): TGTGCCAGTAGTATTGCGGGGAGAAGAACCTACGAGCAGTACTTC.

This clone was seen once. The chain couples TRBV28 to TRBJ1-1, with TRBD1 identical over 7 bases. The CDR3 is 13 residues long. Germline values: CDR1 MDHEN, CDR2 SYDVKM. V shed 6 bases, J shed 12 bases, and the junction held 13 bases outside the gene matches. The CDR3 DNA follows: TGTGCCAGCAGCCAATCGGACAGGAAGAAAACTTTCTTT. Protein sequence: CASSQSDRKKTFF.

CDR3 sequence: CASRRPGIAGELFF. The CDR3 region has the DNA TGTGCCAGCAGAAGGCCGGGGATCGCCGGGGAGCTGTTTTTT. J is TRBJ2-2 and V is TRBV27; D possibly corresponds to TRBD2 (5 bases). The length of the CDR3 is 14 residues. V lost 6 bases to trimming and J lost 6 bases, with 14 bases between them. Germline assignment: CDR1 MNHEY and CDR2 SMNVEV (reference sequence).

This chain links TRBV2 with TRBJ2-7, with 9 bases identical to TRBD2. CDR1 SNHLY and CDR2 FYNNEI come from the germline V gene. V lost 5 bases and J lost 2; bases outside the gene matches: 7. The CDR3 is 15 amino acids. The CDR3 loop is CASSLTSGEAYEQYF. CDR3 nucleotides: TGTGCCAGCAGTCTGACTAGCGGCGAAGCCTACGAGCAGTACTTC.

The chain recombines TRBV4-1 with TRBJ1-5; weak D call: TRBD1 (5 bases). This CDR3 is 15 amino acids long. V was clipped by 1 base and J by 4 bases, with 11 bases between them. Germline V gene data show CDR1 as MGHRA and CDR2 as YSYEKL. CDR3 DNA sequence: TGCGCCAGCAGCCAAGTGGTGGGGGGAAATCAGCCCCAGCATTTT. Encoded protein: CASSQVVGGNQPQHF.

The chain carries TRBV6-5 and TRBJ1-1; possibly TRBD1 for D (6 bases). Trimming stripped 6 bases from V and 3 bases from J, with 11 bases between. The CDR3 has 13 residues. The germline V gene encodes CDR1 MNHEY and CDR2 SVGAGI. CDR3 region: CASSGQHYTEAFF. The CDR3 bases are TGTGCCAGCAGCGGACAGCACTACACTGAAGCTTTCTTT.

This chain links TRBV6-5 with TRBJ2-7, with D uncertain. V gave up 3 bases and J gave up 7 bases, with 13 bases separating them. Looked up from germline, CDR1 is MNHEY and CDR2 is SVGAGI. This CDR3 has 13 amino acids. In nucleotides, the CDR3 is TGTGCCAGCAGTTATTCCCGACTTCGGGAGCAGTACTTC. Translation: CASSYSRLREQYF.

The chain combines TRBV6-2 or TRBV6-3 with TRBJ2-7; 9 bases line up with TRBD1. J gave up 5 bases and V 2 bases, and 4 bases lay outside the gene matches. Per the germline V gene, CDR1 is MNHEY and CDR2 is SVGEGT. The CDR3 sequence is 14 residues long. CDR3 DNA sequence: TGTGCCAGCAGTTACCCGGGACAGGGCCACGAGCAGTACTTC. This sequence encodes CASSYPGQGHEQYF.

The chain joins TRBV9 to TRBJ1-2, with 9 nucleotides matching TRBD1. CDR3 length: 14 amino acids. Trimming took 0 bases from V and 6 from J; bases not matched to a gene: 3. Germline assignment: CDR1 SGDLS and CDR2 YYNGEE. The CDR3 here is CASSVEWTGDGYTF. The CDR3 DNA reads TGTGCCAGCAGCGTAGAATGGACAGGGGATGGCTACACCTTC.

The chain uses TRBV9 and TRBJ1-3; TRBD1 might be the D (5 bases). The length of the CDR3 is 16 residues. Trimming left V 6 bases short and J 4 bases short, with 20 bases between. Germline V gene lookup returns CDR1 SGDLS and CDR2 YYNGEE. The CDR3 loop is CASTDPRGGKGNTIYF. The CDR3, as DNA: TGTGCCAGCACCGACCCCCGGGGGGGAAAAGGAAACACCATATATTTT.

The chain couples TRBV15 to TRBJ2-7, with 8 bases that match TRBD2. V was pared by 4 bases and J by 3 bases, with 8 bases of the junction left unmatched. The CDR3 has 15 amino acids. The germline gives CDR1 LNHNV, CDR2 YYDKDF (reference sequence). The CDR3, as DNA: TGTGCCACCAGCAATCCCTGGGGACTAGACTACGAGCAGTACTTC. Translation gives CATSNPWGLDYEQYF. The full variable domain, completed using reference TRBV15 and TRBJ2-7, is DAMVIQNPRYQVTQFGKPVTLSCSQTLNHNVMYWYQQKSSQAPKLLFHYYDKDFNNEADTPDNFQSRRPNTSFCFLDIRSPGLGDTAMYLCATSNPWGLDYEQYFGPGTRLTVT.

The rearrangement uses TRBV29-1 and TRBJ2-3; D gene uncertain. Germline V gene lookup returns CDR1 SQVTM and CDR2 ANQGSEA. This CDR3 contains 15 residues. The V gene lost 0 bases and the J gene lost 2 bases, with 12 bases spanning the gap. The CDR3 is CSVEDYSRATDTQYF. The CDR3 nucleotides are TGCAGCGTTGAAGATTATAGCAGAGCCACAGATACGCAGTATTTT.

The rearrangement joins TRBV6-2 or TRBV6-3 to TRBJ2-3; D may be TRBD2 (5 bases). Trimming took 5 bases from V and 3 from J, leaving 9 bases between them. This CDR3 has 13 amino acids. Germline CDR1 reads MNHEY; CDR2 reads SVGEGT. This CDR3 reads CASSTPGTDTQYF. CDR3 nucleotide sequence: TGTGCCAGCAGTACTCCGGGAACAGATACGCAGTATTTT.

The chain recombines TRBV28 with TRBJ2-7, with D possibly TRBD2 on 6 matching bases. The CDR3 loop spans 14 amino acids. Per germline, CDR1 MDHEN and CDR2 SYDVKM. Deletions cut 6 bases from V and 5 bases from J, with 17 bases between. CDR3 amino acids: CASSSQREIDEQYF. The CDR3 DNA sequence: TGTGCCAGCAGCTCTCAACGGGAGATAGACGAGCAGTACTTC.

The V gene is TRBV9, the J gene TRBJ2-5, with 11 bases that match TRBD2. V shed 1 base and J 5 bases; nucleotides not matched to a gene: 4. Germline V gives CDR1 SGDLS, CDR2 YYNGEE. The CDR3 is 15 amino acids. The CDR3 region has the DNA TGTGCCAGCAGCGTAATAACTAGCGGGAGCGAGACCCAGTACTTC. Amino acids: CASSVITSGSETQYF.

The V gene is TRBV19, the J gene TRBJ2-6, with a possible D match to TRBD1 (5 bases). Germline loops: CDR1 LNHDA, CDR2 SQIVND (reference sequence). The CDR3 totals 16 residues. V was trimmed by 7 bases and J by 4 bases, leaving 17 bases between them. As DNA, the CDR3 is TGTGCCAGTAAAAGACAGTATAGGACAGGGGCCAACGTCCTGACTTTC. It codes for CASKRQYRTGANVLTF. Together with reference TRBV19 and TRBJ2-6, the CDR3 gives the full variable domain: DGGITQSPKYLFRKEGQNVTLSCEQNLNHDAMYWYRQDPGQGLRLIYYSQIVNDFQKGDIAEGYSVSREKKESFPLTVTSAQKNPTAFYLCASKRQYRTGANVLTFGAGSRLTVL.

The chain joins TRBV7-6 to TRBJ2-1; no clear D. V dropped 4 bases and J dropped 0 bases, with 7 bases sitting between them. This CDR3 comprises 14 residues. CDR1 is SGHVS and CDR2 is FNYEAQ in the germline V gene. DNA of the CDR3: TGTGCCAGCAGCTATGGGCCCTCCTACAATGAGCAGTTCTTC. Amino acids: CASSYGPSYNEQFF.

The chain uses TRBV19 and TRBJ2-1, with D possibly TRBD2 on 6 matching bases. V lost 3 bases and J 7 bases, leaving 13 bases between the germline ends. Germline V gene lookup returns CDR1 LNHDA and CDR2 SQIVND (reference sequence). The CDR3 spans 14 residues. CDR3 loop: CASSIFSGVNEQFF. Here the CDR3 DNA reads TGTGCCAGTAGTATTTTCTCGGGAGTAAATGAGCAGTTCTTC.

The CDR3 loop reads CASSRQGVLEQYF. The CDR3 DNA sequence: TGTGCCAGCAGTCGACAGGGGGTACTCGAGCAGTACTTC. The V and J genes are TRBV2 and TRBJ2-7; TRBD1 agrees at 9 bases. From germline, CDR1 is SNHLY and CDR2 FYNNEI. The CDR3 runs 13 residues. V trimming: 5 bases; J trimming: 6 bases; junction bases outside the gene matches: 5.

This clone occurred a few times. The chain employs TRBV7-2 and TRBJ1-4, with D maybe TRBD1 (6 bases). There are 13 residues in the CDR3. Deletions cut 7 bases from V and 2 bases from J, with 8 bases between. Germline V gene lookup returns CDR1 SGHTA and CDR2 FQGNSA. The CDR3 reads CASKRGTNEKLFF. In nucleotides, the CDR3 is TGTGCCAGCAAAAGGGGGACTAATGAAAAACTGTTTTTT.

The rearrangement uses TRBV7-9 and TRBJ2-5; 10 nucleotides line up with TRBD2. The V and J ends lost 5 bases and 2 bases, in that order; junction bases with no gene match: 8. The CDR3 covers 16 residues. Germline CDR1 SEHNR, CDR2 FQNEAQ (reference sequence). CDR3 in DNA: TGTGCCAGCAGCCCCTGGGGTAGCGGGAGGCAAGAGACCCAGTACTTC. This sequence encodes CASSPWGSGRQETQYF.

The V and J genes are TRBV9 and TRBJ2-3, with 7 bases aligning to TRBD2. The CDR3 length is 19 residues. The J segment lost 5 bases and the V segment lost 0 bases, leaving 18 bases of the junction unmatched. The V gene's germline CDR1 is SGDLS and CDR2 YYNGEE. The CDR3 region is CASSVGPTGRGFTQDTQYF. The DNA of the CDR3 is TGTGCCAGCAGCGTAGGTCCTACTGGGCGGGGGTTTACGCAAGATACGCAGTATTTT.

The gene calls are TRBV7-6 and TRBJ2-6; TRBD1 matches 8 bases. Looked up from germline, CDR1 is SGHVS and CDR2 is FNYEAQ. Trimming at V came to 5 bases and at J to 0 bases, leaving 18 bases not matched to a gene. The CDR3 is 21 amino acids. CDR3 in amino acids: CASSPFPPRDRPFSGANVLTF. Written as DNA, the CDR3 is TGTGCCAGCAGCCCCTTTCCACCCCGGGACAGGCCGTTCTCTGGGGCCAACGTCCTGACTTTC.

This chain connects TRBV27 to TRBJ2-5; D not resolved. The V end lost 6 bases, the J end lost 5 bases, and 19 bases lay between the germline ends. The CDR3 sequence is 15 residues long. Germline V gene data show CDR1 as MNHEY and CDR2 as SMNVEV (reference sequence). The CDR3 reads CASRSHQSSRETQYF. CDR3 coding DNA: TGTGCCAGCAGATCCCATCAGTCGTCCAGGGAGACCCAGTACTTC.

Details on this clone: This specimen includes other DNA sequences encoding the same CDR3. The rearrangement links TRBV5-1 to TRBJ2-2; tentatively, D is TRBD2 (6 bases). Germline loops: CDR1 SGHRS, CDR2 YFSETQ. CDR3 length: 15 residues. V was clipped by 0 bases and J by 3 bases, with 9 bases between them. CDR3 amino acids: CASSLAGVDTGELFF. The CDR3 DNA reads TGCGCCAGCAGCTTGGCGGGGGTTGACACCGGGGAGCTGTTTTTT.

The CDR3 sequence: CASSLEFPDRQAEGGYTF. The DNA of the CDR3 is TGCGCCAGCAGCTTGGAGTTCCCCGACCGACAGGCTGAGGGGGGCTACACCTTC. The chain recombines TRBV5-1 with TRBJ1-2, with a weak D call TRBD1 (6 bases). The CDR3 extends over 18 amino acids. The V gene's germline CDR1 is SGHRS and CDR2 YFSETQ. The V and J ends lost 0 bases and 8 bases respectively, with 26 bases between them.

The gene calls are TRBV29-1 and TRBJ2-7, with 7 positions matching TRBD2. The J segment lost 4 bases and the V segment lost 0 bases, leaving 0 bases of the junction unmatched. The length of the CDR3 is 12 residues. CDR1 is SQVTM, CDR2 ANQGSEA, per germline. CDR3 in amino acids: CSVEEGGYEQYF. CDR3 in DNA: TGCAGCGTTGAAGAGGGGGGGTACGAGCAGTACTTC.

This chain uses TRBV9 with TRBJ2-2, with D tentatively TRBD1 (6 bases). The V gene's germline CDR1 is SGDLS and CDR2 YYNGEE. The V and J ends lost 4 bases and 7 bases respectively, with 14 bases between them. The CDR3 contains 14 residues. In DNA, the CDR3 is TGTGCCAGCAGCCCCCAGACAGGTATCGGGGAGCTGTTTTTT. Residues: CASSPQTGIGELFF.

The chain recombines TRBV7-2 with TRBJ1-1; TRBD1 is a possible D gene (6 bases). The CDR3 totals 14 residues. CDR1 and CDR2 from the germline V gene are SGHTA and FQGNSA. V lost 3 bases and J 0 bases, leaving 8 bases between the germline ends. CDR3: CASSFQGLNTEAFF. CDR3 bases: TGTGCCAGCAGCTTTCAGGGGCTGAACACTGAAGCTTTCTTT.